This TCR beta chain was captured in a study of cytomegalovirus exposure and HLA in healthy donors. About the research overall: Of a few hundred genotyped donors, roughly 86% clustered with self-reported Caucasian donors. Whole-study findings and limits: Among the CMV-associated chains, three were confirmed in vitro as specific for CMV antigens. Follow-up analysis later connected one missense variant in DCLRE1C with trimming of TCR beta V- and J-genes. One later analysis reportedly identified an Asian-associated ancestry cluster that showed fewer N-insertions than the approximately 700-donor mean.

Trimming pared 6 bases from V and 3 bases from J, leaving 15 bases between. The CDR3 runs 14 residues. Germline V lookup: CDR1 MNHNS, CDR2 SASEGT. Use of 60 Vbeta and 13 Jbeta primers characterized the PCR. The assay was immunoSEQ multiplex PCR, and TCRdb's table has in-frame clones only and misses some. The sample consists of fewer than 200,000 clones, more than 70% of them appearing once. In the case of this clone: What it recognizes is unknown.

The sequenced sample consisted of PBMCs. This receptor was identified in a male donor in good health and CMV-seronegative. The chain joins TRBV6-1 to TRBJ2-7; D not certain. The CDR3 sequence is CASRTIKPLYEQYF. The CDR3 DNA reads TGTGCCAGCAGAACTATAAAACCTCTCTACGAGCAGTACTTC.